What follows are 19 T cell receptor beta chains derived from one specimen sequenced in a study of beta chain features in type 1 diabetes. Expressed TCRB transcripts were sequenced because the isolated RNA had all been reverse transcribed beforehand. Sequencing was performed with immunoSEQ multiplex PCR; in TCRdb, only in-frame clones are kept and a portion is missing. The data contain hundreds of thousands of clones, under 8.5% of them singletons. The material sequenced was central memory CD4+ T cells from blood. The receptor set was obtained from a woman aged 18-29 years in good health.

J is TRBJ1-5 and V is TRBV18; D gene ambiguous. Trimming left V 3 bases short and J 1 base short, with 10 bases between. The CDR3 sequence is 15 residues long. From germline, CDR1 is KGHSH and CDR2 LQKENI. Written as DNA, the CDR3 is TGTGCCAGCTCACCTCGGGTGGACAGCAATCAGCCCCAGCATTTT. Its translation: CASSPRVDSNQPQHF.

This clone was detected only a few times. The chain joins TRBV6-5 to TRBJ2-3; no clear D gene. There are 15 residues in the CDR3. V was trimmed by 0 bases and J by 4 bases, leaving 11 bases between them. The germline V gene encodes CDR1 MNHEY and CDR2 SVGAGI. The DNA of the CDR3 is TGTGCCAGCAGTTACTCCTTTACAGCCTCAGATACGCAGTATTTT. Translation: CASSYSFTASDTQYF.

This clone was seen a few times. The CDR3 coding sequence is TGTGCCAGCAGCTTGGAACTAGCGGTAGCCTACGAGCAGTACTTC. Residues: CASSLELAVAYEQYF. This chain uses TRBV5-6 with TRBJ2-5, with TRBD2 matching over 8 bases. The assigned J gene may be wrong: the sequence end matches TRBJ2-7 better. CDR3 length: 15 amino acids. Germline V gives CDR1 SGHDT, CDR2 YYEEEE.

The chain uses TRBV11-2 and TRBJ1-2; 8 nucleotides align to TRBD1. This CDR3 has 14 residues. V lost 2 bases to trimming and J lost 6 bases; unmatched junction nucleotides: 5. Germline-derived CDR1 and CDR2 are SGHAT and FQNNGV. CDR3 nucleotide sequence: TGTGCCAGCAGCTTACGAGCGACAGGGGATGGCTACACCTTC. This gives the protein CASSLRATGDGYTF. Combining the CDR3 with reference TRBV11-2 and TRBJ1-2 gives the whole variable domain EAGVAQSPRYKIIEKRQSVAFWCNPISGHATLYWYQQILGQGPKLLIQFQNNGVVDDSQLPKDRFSAERLKGVDSTLKIQPAKLEDSAVYLCASSLRATGDGYTFGSGTRLTVV.

This chain connects TRBV5-4 to TRBJ2-5; 7 nucleotides match TRBD2. This CDR3 spans 15 amino acids. With V trimmed by 2 bases and J by 5 bases, 9 bases remained unmatched. Germline CDR1 and CDR2: SGHNT and YYREEE (reference sequence). CDR3 nucleotide sequence: TGTGCCAGCAGCTTCCTCGGCGGGAGCGGCGAGACCCAGTACTTC. It translates to CASSFLGGSGETQYF.

The V gene is TRBV6-1, the J gene TRBJ2-4; the D gene is possibly TRBD2 (5 bases). The CDR3 extends over 17 amino acids. Trimming removed 0 bases from V and 9 bases from J, with 21 bases in between. Germline CDR1 is MNHNS and CDR2 is SASEGT. The CDR3 region has the DNA TGTGCCAGCAGTGAAGCGCCCCCGACACGGGCCCGGGGCATTCAGTACTTC. Its protein product is CASSEAPPTRARGIQYF.

The chain combines TRBV5-1 with TRBJ2-1; 11 positions match TRBD2. The CDR3 sequence is 16 residues long. J lost 6 bases, V lost 2 bases, and 7 bases had no gene match. Germline V lookup: CDR1 SGHRS, CDR2 YFSETQ. CDR3 coding DNA: TGCGCCAGCAGCTTAGGGACTAGCGGAGTTTTCAATGAGCAGTTCTTC. It encodes CASSLGTSGVFNEQFF.

A few counts support this clone. V and J are TRBV6-6 and TRBJ1-4; no clear D. With 8 bases removed from V and 6 bases from J, the gap between germline ends came to 10 bases. This CDR3 region has 12 residues. Germline lookup yields CDR1 MNHNY and CDR2 SVGAGI (reference sequence). The CDR3 loop reads CASRRTDEKLFF. CDR3 DNA sequence: TGTGCCAGCCGACGGACTGATGAAAAACTGTTTTTT.

The chain is built from TRBV7-8 and TRBJ2-1, with TRBD2 matching 11 bases. Germline V gives CDR1 SGHVS, CDR2 FQNEAQ. The junction had 5 bases not matched to a gene; V was cut back by 3 bases and J by 13 bases. The CDR3 has 13 residues. CDR3 in DNA: TGTGCCAGCAGCTTCCAGACTAGCGGGGCCCAGTTCTTC. Translated: CASSFQTSGAQFF.

The chain employs TRBV14 and TRBJ2-5; D is ambiguous. The V end was cut by 0 bases, the J end by 5 bases, with 22 bases between. From germline, CDR1 is SGHDN and CDR2 FVKESK. CDR3 length: 18 amino acids. CDR3 bases: TGTGCCAGCAGCCAAGACGGTGGCCTGAGCTTGGCCTGGGAGACCCAGTACTTC. Translated: CASSQDGGLSLAWETQYF. Based on the CDR3 plus reference TRBV14 and TRBJ2-5, the full variable domain is EAGVTQFPSHSVIEKGQTVTLRCDPISGHDNLYWYRRVMGKEIKFLLHFVKESKQDESGMPNNRFLAERTGGTYSTLKVQPAELEDSGVYFCASSQDGGLSLAWETQYFGPGTRLLVL.

This clone showed up many times. The genes are TRBV4-1 and TRBJ1-5; 10 bases map to TRBD1. V gave up 3 bases and J gave up 11 bases; unmatched junction bases: 7. The CDR3 spans 14 residues. Germline CDR1 is MGHRA and CDR2 is YSYEKL. CDR3 region: CASSQKTGGSAQHF. Written as DNA, the CDR3 is TGCGCCAGCAGCCAGAAGACAGGGGGCTCAGCCCAGCATTTT.

This chain links TRBV28 with TRBJ2-7; 7 bases match TRBD1. The V and J ends lost 6 bases and 0 bases, in that order; junction bases with no gene match: 5. The CDR3 runs to 14 residues. Per the germline V gene, CDR1 is MDHEN and CDR2 is SYDVKM. This chain's CDR3 is CASRPTGNSYEQYF. In DNA, the CDR3 is TGTGCCAGCAGACCGACAGGGAACTCCTACGAGCAGTACTTC.

This chain connects TRBV6-1 to TRBJ2-5; TRBD1 is a possible D gene (5 bases). The CDR3 sequence is 15 residues long. Trimming removed 6 bases from V and 5 bases from J, with 19 bases in between. Germline V gives CDR1 MNHNS, CDR2 SASEGT. The DNA for the CDR3 is TGTGCCAGCAGCCCTGGGGCACTCCATATGGAGACCCAGTACTTC. Translating it yields CASSPGALHMETQYF.

The rearrangement uses TRBV5-6 and TRBJ1-1; no reliable D call. The ends were cut back, 0 bases at V and 5 bases at J, with 8 bases in the middle. CDR3 length equals 13 residues. Per germline, CDR1 SGHDT and CDR2 YYEEEE. The chain's CDR3 is CASSLDRKTEAFF. In DNA form, the CDR3 reads TGTGCCAGCAGCTTGGACAGAAAGACTGAAGCTTTCTTT.

The chain links TRBV7-3 to TRBJ2-7; maybe TRBD1 (5 bases). This CDR3 has 14 amino acids. V lost 3 bases and J 4 bases, leaving 13 bases between the germline ends. Germline CDR1 SGHTA, CDR2 FQGTGA. The CDR3 protein is CASSFASGPYEQYF. The CDR3 DNA follows: TGTGCCAGCAGCTTTGCTTCAGGGCCGTACGAGCAGTACTTC.

This clone appeared a few times. The J gene is TRBJ1-2, the V gene TRBV28; 7 bases match TRBD1. This CDR3 has 15 amino acids. Germline V gives CDR1 MDHEN, CDR2 SYDVKM. J lost 2 bases, V lost 6 bases, and 9 bases had no gene match. For the CDR3, the DNA is TGTGCCAGCAGGATAGGGGGCGTTTTCAACTATGGCTACACCTTC. It is translated as CASRIGGVFNYGYTF.

This clone was recorded many times. The same CDR3 is also encoded by other DNA sequences in this sample. V is TRBV2 and J is TRBJ2-7, with TRBD2 as a possible D gene (6 bases). Germline-derived CDR1 and CDR2 are SNHLY and FYNNEI. There are 13 residues in the CDR3. V dropped 4 bases and J dropped 2 bases, with 9 bases sitting between them. CDR3 residues: CASSAGGPYEQYF. As DNA, the CDR3 is TGTGCCAGCAGTGCCGGGGGTCCCTACGAGCAGTACTTC.

This clone was seen a few times. A much larger clone differs from this one at a single base, so this may be a read error. The chain carries TRBV4-2 and TRBJ2-5, with a possible D match to TRBD2 (5 bases). Between the trimmed V and J ends, which lost 5 bases and 4 bases, there was a span of 5 bases. This CDR3 has 11 residues. Germline assignment: CDR1 LGHNA and CDR2 YNFKEQ. In nucleotides, the CDR3 is TGTGCCAGCAGCGGAGGAGAGACCCAGTACTTC. Translating gives CASSGGETQYF.

The chain couples TRBV28 to TRBJ1-5, with a weak D call TRBD1 (6 bases). The germline V gene has CDR1 MDHEN and CDR2 SYDVKM. Trimming cost V 7 bases and J 0 bases, with 22 bases left between them. The CDR3 sequence is 18 residues long. The CDR3 region is CASTGPRDTRYSNQPQHF. The CDR3 DNA sequence: TGTGCCAGCACCGGGCCCCGGGACACGAGATATAGCAATCAGCCCCAGCATTTT.